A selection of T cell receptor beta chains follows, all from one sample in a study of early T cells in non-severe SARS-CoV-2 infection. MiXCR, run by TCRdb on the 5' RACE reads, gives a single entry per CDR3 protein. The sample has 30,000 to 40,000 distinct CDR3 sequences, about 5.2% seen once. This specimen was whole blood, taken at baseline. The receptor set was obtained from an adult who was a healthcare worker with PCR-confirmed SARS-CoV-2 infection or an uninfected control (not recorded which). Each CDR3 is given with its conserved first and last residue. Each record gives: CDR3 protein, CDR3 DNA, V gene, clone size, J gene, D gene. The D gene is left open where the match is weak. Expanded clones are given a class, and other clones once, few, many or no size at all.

CASSQEEETQYF TGCGCCAGCAGCCAAGAAGAGGAGACCCAGTACTTC TRBV4-1 . TRBJ2-5 .
CAISEEREFADTQYF TGTGCCATCAGTGAGGAGCGGGAGTTCGCAGATACGCAGTATTTT TRBV10-3 many TRBJ2-3 TRBD2
CATSESGANQPQHF TGTGCCACCAGTGAATCGGGGGCGAATCAGCCCCAGCATTTT TRBV24-1 many TRBJ1-5 .
CASSPDRGLYTEAFF TGCGCCAGCAGCCCTGACAGGGGGCTGTACACTGAAGCTTTCTTT TRBV4-3 many TRBJ1-1 TRBD1
CASTYGQMGLAAKNIQYF TGTGCCAGCACCTACGGACAGATGGGGTTAGCGGCCAAAAACATTCAGTACTTC TRBV7-2 few TRBJ2-4 .
CASRRQGSSEKLFF TGTGCCAGCAGAAGACAGGGGTCCAGTGAAAAACTGTTTTTT TRBV12-3/TRBV12-4 many TRBJ1-4 TRBD1
CASSIPPTGTQYF TGTGCCAGTAGTATACCTCCGACGGGGACCCAGTACTTC TRBV19 . TRBJ2-5 .
CASSQPRGKQETQYF TGCGCCAGCAGCCAACCCAGGGGCAAACAAGAGACCCAGTACTTC TRBV4-1 . TRBJ2-5 .
CASRMGHEAFF TGTGCCAGCAGGATGGGGCACGAAGCTTTCTTT TRBV5-6 many TRBJ1-1 .
CASSGGQGSSPLHF TGTGCCAGCAGTGGGGGACAGGGGAGTTCACCCCTCCACTTT TRBV2 medium-sized TRBJ1-6 TRBD1
CASSGYYEQYF TGTGCCAGCAGTGGGTACTACGAGCAGTACTTC TRBV12-3/TRBV12-4 . TRBJ2-7 .
CASTPDRVSGNTIYF TGTGCCAGTACCCCGGACAGGGTCTCTGGAAACACCATATATTTT TRBV19 few TRBJ1-3 TRBD1
CASSSSGLIYEQYF TGTGCCAGCAGCTCTAGCGGACTGATCTACGAGCAGTACTTC TRBV7-9 many TRBJ2-7 TRBD2
CASSLAIVDEQFF TGTGCCAGCAGCTTAGCCATAGTAGATGAGCAGTTCTTC TRBV7-2 many TRBJ2-1 .
CASSFGGPTYEQYF TGTGCCAGCAGTTTCGGGGGCCCTACCTACGAGCAGTACTTC TRBV12-3/TRBV12-4 many TRBJ2-7 .
CASSQRTSGTYQETQYF TGTGCTAGCAGCCAAAGGACTAGCGGGACGTACCAAGAGACCCAGTACTTC TRBV7-7 many TRBJ2-5 TRBD2
CASSLRFRGGENIQYF TGTGCCAGCAGCTTGAGGTTTCGTGGTGGGGAAAACATTCAGTACTTC TRBV7-2 many TRBJ2-4 .
CASSSRVNYGYTF TGTGCCAGCAGCTCCAGGGTTAACTATGGCTACACCTTC TRBV5-4 many TRBJ1-2 .
CASQGRTTFADTQYF TGCGCCAGCCAGGGGCGTACCACCTTTGCAGATACGCAGTATTTT TRBV5-1 few TRBJ2-3 .
CASSASGTRSYNEQFF TGTGCCAGCAGCGCTTCCGGGACTAGAAGTTACAATGAGCAGTTCTTC TRBV7-6 many TRBJ2-1 TRBD2
CSVEAGTSTDTQYF TGCAGCGTTGAGGCCGGGACTAGCACAGATACGCAGTATTTT TRBV29-1 many TRBJ2-3 .
CASSSPEASGSYEQYF TGTGCCAGCAGTTCCCCGGAGGCTAGCGGCTCCTACGAGCAGTACTTC TRBV12-3/TRBV12-4 . TRBJ2-7 TRBD2
CASSFGLVNNEQFF TGTGCCAGCAGCTTCGGACTAGTGAACAATGAGCAGTTCTTC TRBV12-3/TRBV12-4 many TRBJ2-1 TRBD2
CASSTRYWTGGMGYSNQPQHF TGTGCCAGCAGCACCCGATACTGGACAGGGGGCATGGGGTATAGCAATCAGCCCCAGCATTTT TRBV11-3 many TRBJ1-5 TRBD1
CAISESVLAGGRNEQFF TGTGCCATCAGTGAGTCTGTCCTAGCGGGAGGGAGGAATGAGCAGTTCTTC TRBV10-3 few TRBJ2-1 TRBD2
CASSPVPTDTQYF TGTGCCAGCAGCCCCGTCCCGACAGATACGCAGTATTTT TRBV7-9 many TRBJ2-3 .
CASSLSSREQYF TGTGCCAGCAGCTTATCTAGTCGCGAGCAGTACTTC TRBV7-9 many TRBJ2-7 .
CARRVAGGLTDTQYF TGTGCCAGGAGGGTAGCGGGAGGACTCACAGATACGCAGTATTTT TRBV2 many TRBJ2-3 TRBD2
CATRPGTGGANGYTF TGTGCCACCAGGCCCGGGACAGGGGGGGCGAATGGCTACACCTTC TRBV24-1 few TRBJ1-2 TRBD1
CASGKGLAGNTDTQYF TGTGCCAGCGGAAAGGGACTAGCGGGAAACACAGATACGCAGTATTTT TRBV11-2 few TRBJ2-3 TRBD2
CASSVALAGPLDDEQFF TGTGCCAGCAGCGTAGCACTAGCGGGACCCCTCGACGATGAGCAGTTCTTC TRBV9 many TRBJ2-1 TRBD2
CASSKLAGRQETQYF TGTGCCAGCAGTAAACTAGCGGGACGCCAAGAGACCCAGTACTTC TRBV6-2/TRBV6-3 many TRBJ2-5 TRBD2
CSASGPTDTQYF TGCAGTGCTAGCGGACCCACAGATACGCAGTATTTT TRBV20-1 many TRBJ2-3 .
CSARDLLGTNNEQFF TGCAGTGCTAGAGATCTGTTGGGGACCAACAATGAGCAGTTCTTC TRBV20-1 . TRBJ2-1 .
CAWNPGTVYGYTF TGTGCCTGGAACCCCGGGACTGTCTATGGCTACACCTTC TRBV30 many TRBJ1-2 .
CATGGKNPYEQYF TGTGCCACCGGTGGAAAGAACCCCTACGAGCAGTACTTC TRBV24-1 few TRBJ2-7 .
CASSRDGSKNIQYF TGTGCCAGCAGCCGGGACGGCTCCAAAAACATTCAGTACTTC TRBV6-1 many TRBJ2-4 .